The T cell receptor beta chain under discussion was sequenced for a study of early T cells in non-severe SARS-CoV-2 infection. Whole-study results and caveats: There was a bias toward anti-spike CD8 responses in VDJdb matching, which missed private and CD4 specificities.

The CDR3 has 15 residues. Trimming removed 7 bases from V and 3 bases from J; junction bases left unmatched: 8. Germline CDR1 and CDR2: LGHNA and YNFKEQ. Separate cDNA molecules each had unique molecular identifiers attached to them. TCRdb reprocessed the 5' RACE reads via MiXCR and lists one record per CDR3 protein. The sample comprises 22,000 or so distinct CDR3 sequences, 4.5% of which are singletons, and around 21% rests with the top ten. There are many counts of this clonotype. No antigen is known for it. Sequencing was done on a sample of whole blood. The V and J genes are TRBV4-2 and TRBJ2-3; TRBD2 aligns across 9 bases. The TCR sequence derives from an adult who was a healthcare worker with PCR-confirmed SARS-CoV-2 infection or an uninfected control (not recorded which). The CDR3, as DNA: TGTGCCAGCACCTTCTGGGCGGGAGGGACAGATACGCAGTATTTT. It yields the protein CASTFWAGGTDTQYF.